The next 15 T cell receptor beta chains were all read from a single sample in a study of T cell repertoires in cytomegalovirus infection. TCRdb reprocessed the reads with MiXCR, giving one entry per CDR3 protein. The sample holds roughly 990,000 distinct CDR3 sequences, around 30% seen once. These receptors are not linked to any known antigen. Source: cultured CD8+ T cells from PBMCs, taken from culture after CMV antigen stimulation. These TCRs come from a human donor in good health (CMV status not recorded). Some clones in this sample may be carry-over from other donors' samples.

This clonotype was recorded a few times. The chain has TRBV4-1 and TRBJ2-5, with 10 nucleotides matching TRBD1. The CDR3 has 15 amino acids. Germline assignment: CDR1 MGHRA and CDR2 YSYEKL. J lost 5 bases, V lost 1 base, and 4 bases had no gene match. The CDR3 DNA reads TGCGCCAGCAGCCAAGGGGACAGGGGTGCGGAGACCCAGTACTTC. Translated: CASSQGDRGAETQYF.

The chain links TRBV24-1 to TRBJ2-2; D gene uncertain. With 1 base removed from V and 7 bases from J, the gap between germline ends came to 3 bases. CDR3 length: 12 amino acids. Germline-derived CDR1 and CDR2 are KGHDR and SFDVKD. The CDR3 reads CATSDFDGELFF. The CDR3 region has the DNA TGTGCCACCAGTGATTTTGACGGGGAGCTGTTTTTT.

This clonotype was recorded a few times. The V call is TRBV27, the J call TRBJ2-1, with D perhaps TRBD1 or TRBD2 (6 bases each). This CDR3 has 15 amino acids. Between the trimmed V and J ends, which lost 6 bases and 2 bases, there was a span of 14 bases. Germline assignment: CDR1 MNHEY and CDR2 SMNVEV (reference sequence). The CDR3 region is CASSSRGATYNEQFF. The DNA for the CDR3 is TGTGCCAGCAGCTCTAGGGGGGCCACCTACAATGAGCAGTTCTTC.

This clonotype was counted a few times. This chain links TRBV10-3 with TRBJ2-3; a possible D gene is TRBD1 (5 bases). The V and J ends lost 5 bases and 4 bases respectively, with 13 bases between them. Germline V gives CDR1 ENHRY, CDR2 SYGVKD. CDR3 length: 14 residues. As DNA, the CDR3 is TGTGCCATCAGTTTACCAGGGTCTGCAGATACGCAGTATTTT. It translates to CAISLPGSADTQYF.

V and J are TRBV5-5 and TRBJ2-3; D is perhaps TRBD2 (5 bases). Between the trimmed V and J ends, which lost 0 bases and 5 bases, there was a span of 16 bases. Germline V gene data show CDR1 as SGHKS and CDR2 as YYEKEE (reference sequence). This CDR3 is 16 amino acids long. For the CDR3, the DNA is TGTGCCAGCAGCTTGGCTGCAGCGGATAGGCTAGATACGCAGTATTTT. Translated, it gives CASSLAAADRLDTQYF.

Concerning this clonotype itself: With a much larger clone just one base away, this may be a read error. The rearrangement joins TRBV15 to TRBJ1-5, with D unresolved. The V gene lost 0 bases and the J gene lost 3 bases, with 9 bases spanning the gap. The CDR3 totals 15 residues. Germline V gene sequence: CDR1 LNHNV, CDR2 YYDKDF (reference sequence). The CDR3 spells CATSRDLGINQPQHF. CDR3 nucleotide sequence: TGTGCCACCAGCAGAGATCTGGGGATCAATCAGCCCCAGCATTTT.

This rearrangement joins TRBV4-1 to TRBJ2-4; D is undetermined. Germline V lookup: CDR1 MGHRA, CDR2 YSYEKL. V lost 0 bases to trimming and J lost 10 bases, with 7 bases between them. There are 12 residues in the CDR3. CDR3 protein: CASSQDQVIQYF. CDR3 nucleotides: TGCGCCAGCAGCCAAGATCAGGTTATTCAGTACTTC.

A note on this clonotype: A much larger clone lies one base from this, so it may be a read error. This rearrangement joins TRBV7-2 to TRBJ2-3; 7 bases are a match to TRBD1. V was pared by 0 bases and J by 1 base, with 13 bases of the junction left unmatched. Germline values: CDR1 SGHTA, CDR2 FQGNSA. This CDR3 has 19 residues. CDR3: CASSLAWSDRAPGTDTQYF. CDR3 coding DNA: TGTGCCAGCAGCTTAGCGTGGTCCGACAGGGCCCCGGGCACAGATACGCAGTATTTT.

This clonotype was seen ten or more times. The V call is TRBV7-2, the J call TRBJ2-3, with 10 positions matching TRBD2. J lost 2 bases, V lost 1 base, and 12 bases had no gene match. The germline V gene has CDR1 SGHTA and CDR2 FQGNSA. CDR3 length: 19 residues. In nucleotides, the CDR3 is TGTGCCAGCAGCTTAGATTGGACTAGCGGTCCTATTATCACAGATACGCAGTATTTT. This encodes CASSLDWTSGPIITDTQYF.

The V and J genes are TRBV7-2 and TRBJ2-1; D not certain. The V gene lost 8 bases and the J gene lost 10 bases, with 21 bases spanning the gap. Germline V gene lookup returns CDR1 SGHTA and CDR2 FQGNSA. CDR3 size: 14 residues. The CDR3 DNA is TGTGCCAGCGGATTTACGACACGAGTTAGGGAGCAGTTCTTC. Translating gives CASGFTTRVREQFF. The full variable domain, its missing parts supplied by reference TRBV7-2 and TRBJ2-1, is GAGVSQSPSNKVTEKGKDVELRCDPISGHTALYWYRQSLGQGLEFLIYFQGNSAPDKSGLPSDRFSAERTGGSVSTLTIQRTQQEDSAVYLCASGFTTRVREQFFGPGTRLTVL.

This clonotype was seen only once. One end of the junction does not line up with germline, which may come from a read error. This chain connects TRBV12-3 or TRBV12-4 to TRBJ2-5, with 11 positions matching TRBD2. CDR3 length: 17 amino acids. The CDR3 DNA is TGTACCAGCAGTTTGGAGCCGGGACTAGCGGCTCGAGAGACCCAGTACTTC. Translated, it gives CTSSLEPGLAARETQYF.

There are a few counts of this clonotype. The rearrangement joins TRBV28 to TRBJ2-1; TRBD1 matches 7 bases. The J segment lost 10 bases and the V segment lost 3 bases, leaving 12 bases of the junction unmatched. Germline V gives CDR1 MDHEN, CDR2 SYDVKM. The CDR3 has 15 residues. This chain's CDR3 is CASSFAQGFFKEQFF. The CDR3 DNA reads as TGTGCCAGCAGTTTCGCACAGGGGTTCTTTAAGGAGCAGTTCTTC. Complete variable domain (other parts from reference TRBV28 and TRBJ2-1): DVKVTQSSRYLVKRTGEKVFLECVQDMDHENMFWYRQDPGLGLRLIYFSYDVKMKEKGDIPEGYSVSREKKERFSLILESASTNQTSMYLCASSFAQGFFKEQFFGPGTRLTVL.

The CDR3 spells CASSQDRRRGPPAETQYF. CDR3 DNA: TGTGCCAGCAGCCAAGATAGGCGGCGGGGGCCCCCCGCAGAGACCCAGTACTTC. The chain uses TRBV14 and TRBJ2-5; a weak D match, TRBD2 (7 bases). CDR3 length: 18 amino acids. CDR1 SGHDN and CDR2 FVKESK come from the germline V gene. Trimming removed 0 bases at V and 4 bases at J, with 21 bases between.

This chain uses TRBV27 with TRBJ1-6, with D possibly TRBD1 on 5 matching bases. Trimming pared 5 bases from V and 7 bases from J, leaving 12 bases between. The CDR3 spans 14 residues. Germline assignment: CDR1 MNHEY and CDR2 SMNVEV (reference sequence). Here the CDR3 DNA reads TGTGCCAGCAGTGACAGCTTAGTGAATTCACCCCTCCACTTT. It encodes CASSDSLVNSPLHF.

This clonotype was detected ten times or more. The rearrangement uses TRBV27 and TRBJ1-6; TRBD1 aligns across 10 bases. Germline CDR1 reads MNHEY; CDR2 reads SMNVEV (reference sequence). Trimming removed 0 bases from V and 10 bases from J; junction bases left unmatched: 6. The CDR3 runs to 16 residues. In nucleotides, the CDR3 is TGTGCCAGCAGTTTATCGTTGTGGACAGGGGGATCACCCCTCCACTTT. Translated: CASSLSLWTGGSPLHF.